This T cell receptor (beta chain) comes out of a study of blood T cell repertoires in COVID-19. Trimming took off 5 bases at V and 0 bases at J, with 19 bases between the two ends. CDR1 and CDR2 from the germline V gene are SQVTM and ANQGSEA. The CDR3 covers 17 residues. Generated by immunoSEQ multiplex PCR, the TCRdb table keeps only in-frame clones and is missing some. Of some 150,000 clones listed, over 80% were seen once; the top ten hold more than 1.5%. The sequence was obtained from a human donor in a cohort sampled during active COVID-19. The source material was peripheral blood. The J gene is TRBJ2-2, the V gene TRBV29-1; D unresolved. CDR3 in DNA: TGCAGCGTTAAAAATTCTGGCAGTCCCGCGAACACCGGGGAGCTGTTTTTT. This codes for CSVKNSGSPANTGELFF.